The 15 T cell receptor beta chains below all came from one sample that was sequenced in a study of T cells in Graves' hyperthyroidism and ophthalmopathy. Amplification of TCR beta CDR3 regions was performed using RNA transcripts as template. During a first-round RT-PCR of the TCR CDR3, the HTBI primer set was used. TCRdb re-analysed the multiplex PCR reads in MiXCR, keeping a single row per CDR3 protein. The profile shows some 530,000 distinct CDR3 sequences, under 25% of them singletons. Input material: blood. The receptors originated from a woman aged 70 to 79 with Graves' ophthalmopathy.

The rearrangement uses TRBV30 and TRBJ2-7, with TRBD1 matching 7 bases. The V gene end was trimmed by 2 bases and the J gene end by 4 bases; junction bases not matched to a gene: 8. CDR1 and CDR2 (germline): GTSNPN, SVGIG (reference sequence). The CDR3 extends over 14 amino acids. CDR3 in DNA: TGTGCCTGGAGTTTGGGACAGCCGATGTACGAGCAGTACTTC. Translation: CAWSLGQPMYEQYF.

This clonotype was counted between two and nine times. The chain combines TRBV15 with TRBJ2-7; TRBD1 matches at 9 bases. After removal of 1 base from V and 7 bases from J, the junction contained 11 bases not matched to a gene. The CDR3 length is 16 residues. CDR1 and CDR2 from the germline V gene are LNHNV and YYDKDF (reference sequence). The CDR3 sequence: CATSRGQGDHGREQYF. The CDR3 DNA reads TGTGCCACCAGCAGAGGACAGGGGGACCACGGTCGGGAGCAGTACTTC.

This clonotype was seen repeatedly, ten times or more. J is TRBJ1-6 and V is TRBV28; 8 nucleotides agree with TRBD1. The trim removed 5 bases at V and 7 bases at J, leaving 7 bases unmatched. The CDR3 runs to 15 residues. The germline CDR1 and CDR2 sequences are MDHEN and SYDVKM. This chain's CDR3 is CASSQTDRVNSPLHF. CDR3 sequence (DNA): TGTGCCAGCAGTCAAACGGACAGGGTGAATTCACCCCTCCACTTT.

In its sample, this clonotype was seen once. This sequence joins TRBV6-1 and TRBJ2-7, with D uncertain. This CDR3 comprises 14 residues. From germline, CDR1 is MNHNS and CDR2 SASEGT. With 0 bases removed from V and 3 bases from J, the gap between germline ends came to 9 bases. As DNA, the CDR3 is TGTGCCAGCAGTGAAGCGGCAAGGGACTACGAGCAGTACTTC. Translation gives CASSEAARDYEQYF.

In this sample, this clonotype turned up many times. This chain joins TRBV28 and TRBJ1-1; D is perhaps TRBD1 (5 bases). Germline CDR1 MDHEN, CDR2 SYDVKM. Trimming pared 7 bases from V and 0 bases from J, leaving 12 bases between. There are 14 residues in the CDR3. CDR3 residues: CASTETVMNTEAFF. In nucleotides, the CDR3 is TGTGCCAGCACTGAGACAGTCATGAACACTGAAGCTTTCTTT.

This clonotype showed up just a few times. This chain uses TRBV7-3 with TRBJ2-2; 7 positions agree with TRBD1. Per germline, CDR1 SGHTA and CDR2 FQGTGA. J was trimmed by 6 bases and V by 4 bases; bases with no gene match: 2. The CDR3 extends over 13 amino acids. The CDR3 loop reads CASSYQGAGELFF. DNA for the CDR3: TGTGCCAGCAGCTATCAGGGGGCCGGGGAGCTGTTTTTT.

The CDR3 here is CASSESGTGGNQPQHF. DNA of the CDR3: TGTGCCAGCAGTGAATCCGGGACAGGAGGCAATCAGCCCCAGCATTTT. The gene calls are TRBV25-1 and TRBJ1-5, with TRBD1 identical over 8 bases. Trimming at V came to 1 base and at J to 2 bases, leaving 4 bases not matched to a gene. The V gene's germline CDR1 is MGHDK and CDR2 SYGVNS. The CDR3 has 16 residues.

This clonotype was found once. A much larger clone lies one base from this, so it may be a read error. The chain links TRBV6-2 or TRBV6-3 to TRBJ2-1; 7 bases are a match to TRBD2. V gave up 11 bases and J gave up 5 bases; unmatched junction bases: 9. This CDR3 is 13 amino acids long. Germline loops: CDR1 MNHEY, CDR2 SVGEGT. In DNA, the CDR3 is TGTGCCGGCACCGGGGACTACAACAATGAGCAGTTCTTC. Its protein product is CAGTGDYNNEQFF.

This rearrangement joins TRBV4-1 to TRBJ2-5; 8 bases line up with TRBD2. V was clipped by 4 bases and J by 1 base; unmatched bases: 11. The CDR3 covers 17 residues. CDR1 and CDR2 from the germline V gene are MGHRA and YSYEKL. The CDR3 region is CASSPGRAGVIQETQYF. CDR3 nucleotides: TGCGCCAGCAGCCCCGGGAGGGCGGGAGTAATCCAAGAGACCCAGTACTTC.

The genes are TRBV19 and TRBJ2-5; 7 bases are a match to TRBD2. This CDR3 comprises 13 residues. V lost 10 bases to trimming and J lost 2 bases; unmatched junction nucleotides: 7. In germline, CDR1 is LNHDA, CDR2 SQIVND (reference sequence). CDR3 sequence (DNA): TGTGCCACCGCGGGAGTAAGGCAAGAGACCCAGTACTTC. Protein sequence: CATAGVRQETQYF.

The chain is built from TRBV30 and TRBJ1-1, with D unresolved. The germline V gene has CDR1 GTSNPN and CDR2 SVGIG (reference sequence). This CDR3 is built from 10 residues. The CDR3 DNA follows: TGTGCTGCGGGGAACACTGAAGCTTTCTTT. Translated, it gives CAAGNTEAFF. The variable domain in full, completed from reference TRBV30 and TRBJ1-1, reads SQTIHQWPATLVQPVGSPLSLECTVEGTSNPNLYWYRQAAGRGLQLLFYSVGIGQISSEVPQNLSASRPQDRQFILSSKKLLLSDSGFYLCAAGNTEAFFGQGTRLTVV.

This clonotype occurred a few times. The V gene is TRBV29-1, the J gene TRBJ2-7; the D gene is possibly TRBD2 (6 bases). Trimming cost V 7 bases and J 4 bases, with 11 bases left between them. The V gene's germline CDR1 is SQVTM and CDR2 ANQGSEA. The CDR3 runs to 11 residues. The CDR3 here is CSATAGYEQYF. The CDR3, as DNA: TGCAGCGCCACTGCGGGGTACGAGCAGTACTTC.

The rearrangement uses TRBV5-1 and TRBJ2-1, with D unclear. The germline V and J ends were trimmed by 0 bases and 7 bases, with 11 bases remaining between them. Germline loops: CDR1 SGHRS, CDR2 YFSETQ. This CDR3 spans 14 amino acids. CDR3 sequence (DNA): TGCGCCAGCAGCTTGGACGTGACGCGGAATGAGCAGTTCTTC. Translated, it gives CASSLDVTRNEQFF.

The sample holds a few counts of this clonotype. This sequence joins TRBV2 and TRBJ2-4, with 7 bases that match TRBD1. CDR3 length: 12 residues. The V gene's germline CDR1 is SNHLY and CDR2 FYNNEI. After removal of 4 bases from V and 11 bases from J, the junction contained 5 bases not matched to a gene. CDR3 bases: TGTGCCAGCAGTGGGACCGGGACAGTTCAGTACTTC. This sequence encodes CASSGTGTVQYF.

This clonotype was found many times. The chain recombines TRBV28 with TRBJ2-3; a weak D match, TRBD2 (6 bases). The germline gives CDR1 MDHEN, CDR2 SYDVKM. The CDR3 is made up of 15 amino acids. V was trimmed by 5 bases and J by 2 bases, leaving 14 bases between them. CDR3 nucleotide sequence: TGTGCCAGCAGTGATTGGGGAGGACCCACAGATACGCAGTATTTT. Translated, it gives CASSDWGGPTDTQYF.